This T cell receptor (beta chain) came from a study of CD4 and CD8 cells across lung adenocarcinoma regions. The V end lost 6 bases, the J end lost 4 bases, and 7 bases lay between the germline ends. CDR3 length: 12 amino acids. Germline V gene data show CDR1 as MNHEY and CDR2 as SMNVEV (reference sequence). Via MiXCR, TCRdb re-called the PCR reads, giving one row per CDR3 protein. The data contain roughly 10,000 distinct CDR3 sequences, 35% to 55% of them singletons. The patients had localized lung adenocarcinoma, a non-small cell subtype. The receptor's source is a male donor with lung adenocarcinoma. The CD4 and CD8 labels of this study may be unreliable. The genes are TRBV27 and TRBJ1-5; D gene ambiguous. The sequencing sample was made of CD8+ T cells from the margin of a lung tumor. The CDR3 region is CASSKINQPQHF. CDR3 bases: TGTGCCAGCAGCAAAATAAATCAGCCCCAGCATTTT.